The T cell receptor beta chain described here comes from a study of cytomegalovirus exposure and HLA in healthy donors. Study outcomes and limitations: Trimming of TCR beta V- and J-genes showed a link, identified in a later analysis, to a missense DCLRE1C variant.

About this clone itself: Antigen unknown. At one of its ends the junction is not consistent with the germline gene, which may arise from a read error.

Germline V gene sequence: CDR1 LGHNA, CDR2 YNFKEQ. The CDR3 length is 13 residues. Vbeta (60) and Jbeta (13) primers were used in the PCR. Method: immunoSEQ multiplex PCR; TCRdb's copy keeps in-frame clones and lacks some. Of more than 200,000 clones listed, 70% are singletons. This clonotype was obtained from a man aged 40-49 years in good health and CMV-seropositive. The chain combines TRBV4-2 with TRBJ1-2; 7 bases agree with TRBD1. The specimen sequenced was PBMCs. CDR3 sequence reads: CASSQDQGGGSEF. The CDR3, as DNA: TGTGCCAGCAGCCAAGATCAGGGGGGCGGGTCGGAATTC.